Listed below are T cell receptor beta chains from one sample, sequenced in a study of PD-1 blockade in classical Hodgkin lymphoma. Here immunoSEQ multiplex PCR was the method, and the copy in TCRdb shows in-frame clones only, minus some. In the table there are 25,000 to 30,000 clones, approximately 79% of which are singletons. This material consisted of CD4+ T cells from blood, taken before the fourth cycle of nivolumab. Every receptor here comes from a human donor with classical Hodgkin lymphoma. CDR3s leave out the opening cysteine and the closing phenylalanine or tryptophan.

TRBV19	TRBJ2-7	11	ASSLDRQYEQY
TRBV19	TRBJ2-1	13	ASSPSEEHINEQF
TRBV11-2	TRBJ2-3	14	ASSLGDWLSTDTQY
TRBV11-2	TRBJ1-2	13	ASSYGRGEYYGYT
TRBV7-2	TRBJ2-2	14	ASSFTGTGATGELF
TRBV5-4	TRBJ2-7	10	ASSNRDGEQY
TRBV2	TRBJ2-3	10	ASSELTDTQY
TRBV7-2	TRBJ2-2	12	ASSGQGGTGELF
TRBV19	TRBJ1-2	10	ASSPRDYGYT
TRBV29-1	TRBJ1-2	10	SVITGNYGYT
TRBV5-1	TRBJ1-5	12	ASSLGRNNQPQH
TRBV5-1	TRBJ1-4	14	ASSPGQPPGNEKLF
TRBV2	TRBJ2-7	13	ASSLGTVFLYEQY
TRBV5-1	TRBJ2-2	16	ASTPGGRILSNTGELF
TRBV6-6	TRBJ1-2	11	ASSLGDGLGYT
TRBV6-6	TRBJ2-2	13	ASNPGQGNTGELF
TRBV5-1	TRBJ1-4	13	ASSSTGVGGEKLF
TRBV7-2	TRBJ1-5	14	ASSLGQRLLNQPQH
TRBV30	TRBJ1-4	13	AWDAPGQGVEKLF
TRBV5-1	TRBJ2-3	15	ASSRSKSGFLTDTQY